These 13 T cell receptor beta chains share one sample of origin, sequenced in a study of naive and memory T cell subsets (dated by TCRdb to about 2017). The receptor library was made with UMI-ligation and nested PCR. This sample was sequenced with an Illumina MiSeq. The beta constant-region primer consisted of an equimolar mixture of two oligonucleotides that together covered TRBC1 and TRBC2. Using fastp trimming at Q25 and MiXCR clonotype assembly, TCRdb reanalyzed the public sequencing data and kept in-frame beta chains. Under each unique CDR3 protein, matching rows form one entry showing the most common genes and DNA. This sample gives 65,000 to 85,000 distinct CDR3 sequences in total; roughly 14% of them show up just once. Roughly 0.9% of the sample belongs to the ten largest clones. Sequences were obtained from central memory CD4+ T cells from blood. Read against the paper, the sample's cell subset or site label means: central memory, CD45RA- CD27+. The source is a human donor in good health.

This clonotype was observed a handful of times. The chain combines TRBV2 with TRBJ1-4; D unresolved. V was trimmed by 7 bases and J by 5 bases, leaving 11 bases between them. The length of the CDR3 is 13 residues. Germline assignment: CDR1 SNHLY and CDR2 FYNNEI. The CDR3 DNA is TGTGCCAGCAAGCAGGAGCGCAATGAAAAACTGTTTTTT. This encodes CASKQERNEKLFF.

This clonotype has only a few counts. This sequence joins TRBV27 and TRBJ1-2, with a tentative D call TRBD1 (6 bases). Germline V gene lookup returns CDR1 MNHEY and CDR2 SMNVEV (reference sequence). Trimming pared 4 bases from V and 4 bases from J, leaving 16 bases between. This CDR3 has 15 amino acids. CDR3 nucleotides: TGTGCCAGCAGTTCCACACGGACAGCGGGCTATGGCTACACCTTC. Protein sequence: CASSSTRTAGYGYTF.

The chain employs TRBV5-6 and TRBJ1-6; 9 positions agree with TRBD1. After removal of 4 bases from V and 7 bases from J, the junction contained 6 bases not matched to a gene. In germline, CDR1 is SGHDT, CDR2 YYEEEE. This CDR3 region has 15 residues. CDR3 loop: CASSVGQGKNSPLHF. CDR3 nucleotides: TGTGCCAGCAGCGTGGGACAGGGAAAGAATTCACCCCTCCACTTT.

This rearrangement joins TRBV5-8 to TRBJ2-2; 9 bases are shared with TRBD1. V trimming: 3 bases; J trimming: 4 bases; junction bases outside the gene matches: 4. This CDR3 comprises 15 residues. Germline V gene data show CDR1 as SGHTS and CDR2 as YDEGEE. The CDR3 region has the DNA TGTGCCAGCAGCTCCCGACAGGGGGGCACCGGGGAGCTGTTTTTT. It is translated as CASSSRQGGTGELFF.

The table lists this clonotype with a few counts. The CDR3 here is CSVRNLNTEAFF. The CDR3 DNA is TGCAGCGTCCGGAACCTGAACACTGAAGCTTTCTTT. This rearrangement joins TRBV29-1 to TRBJ1-1, with D unresolved. The CDR3 is 12 residues long. Germline V CDR1 and CDR2: SQVTM, ANQGSEA. Deletions cut 6 bases from V and 0 bases from J, with 8 bases between. The full variable domain, rest sourced from reference TRBV29-1 and TRBJ1-1, is SAVISQKPSRDICQRGTSLTIQCQVDSQVTMMFWYRQQPGQSLTLIATANQGSEATYESGFVIDKFPISRPNLTFSTLTVSNMSPEDSSIYLCSVRNLNTEAFFGQGTRLTVV.

In its sample, this clonotype was seen a few times. V gene TRBV27 combines with J gene TRBJ2-1, with 7 bases aligning to TRBD2. The CDR3 totals 15 residues. J lost 8 bases, V lost 6 bases, and 13 bases had no gene match. CDR1 and CDR2 from the germline V gene are MNHEY and SMNVEV (reference sequence). CDR3 sequence reads: CASRTDLAETDEQFF. The DNA for the CDR3 is TGTGCCAGCAGGACAGACCTAGCGGAGACGGATGAGCAGTTCTTC.

The rearrangement links TRBV3-1 to TRBJ1-5, with D perhaps TRBD1 (5 bases). CDR3 length equals 15 residues. Deletions cut 0 bases from V and 9 bases from J, with 15 bases between. Germline loops: CDR1 LGHDT, CDR2 YNNKEL (reference sequence). CDR3 DNA sequence: TGTGCCAGCAGCCAAGATCCAGCGGGGGATCTGCCCCAGCATTTT. Amino acids: CASSQDPAGDLPQHF. Full variable domain (remainder filled in from reference TRBV3-1 and TRBJ1-5): DTAVSQTPKYLVTQMGNDKSIKCEQNLGHDTMYWYKQDSKKFLKIMFSYNNKELIINETVPNRFSPKSPDKAHLNLHINSLELGDSAVYFCASSQDPAGDLPQHFGDGTRLSIL.

This clonotype appeared a few times. The genes are TRBV20-1 and TRBJ1-5, with D maybe TRBD1 (5 bases). The CDR3 is made up of 15 amino acids. V lost 6 bases to trimming and J lost 4 bases, with 19 bases between them. CDR1 DFQATT and CDR2 SNEGSKA come from the germline V gene (reference sequence). The CDR3 DNA is TGCAGTGCCAGTCCGCCGGGACTGAAGAATCAGCCCCAGCATTTT. It yields the protein CSASPPGLKNQPQHF.

This chain joins TRBV5-1 and TRBJ1-2; 8 positions agree with TRBD1. Germline values: CDR1 SGHRS, CDR2 YFSETQ. J gave up 9 bases and V 3 bases, and 10 bases lay outside the gene matches. The CDR3 sequence is 14 residues long. The CDR3 spells CASSSPGQEASYTF. CDR3 nucleotides: TGCGCCAGCAGCTCCCCGGGACAGGAAGCTAGCTACACCTTC.

This clonotype was counted many times. The chain combines TRBV20-1 with TRBJ1-1; the D is unclear. The CDR3 covers 14 residues. V lost 0 bases, J lost 11 bases, and 19 bases lay in between. The V gene's germline CDR1 is DFQATT and CDR2 SNEGSKA (reference sequence). The DNA for the CDR3 is TGCAGTGCTAGAGAGGGGAAATCGATACTGAAGGCTTTCTTT. The encoded protein is CSAREGKSILKAFF.

A few counts support this clonotype. This CDR3 is CASSGQASYNEQFF. The CDR3 region has the DNA TGTGCCAGCTCAGGCCAGGCGTCCTACAATGAGCAGTTCTTC. The gene calls are TRBV18 and TRBJ2-1; D uncertain. V dropped 5 bases and J dropped 1 base, with 9 bases sitting between them. Germline V gives CDR1 KGHSH, CDR2 LQKENI. The CDR3 is made up of 14 amino acids.

This clonotype has just a few counts. The chain links TRBV5-1 to TRBJ2-5, with 11 nucleotides matching TRBD2. The J segment lost 7 bases and the V segment lost 3 bases, leaving 5 bases of the junction unmatched. The CDR3 has 14 amino acids. Germline CDR1 SGHRS, CDR2 YFSETQ. The CDR3 region is CASSSLGTSGTQYF. The CDR3 coding sequence is TGCGCCAGCAGCTCCCTTGGGACTAGCGGGACCCAGTACTTC.

This clonotype was observed a handful of times. The chain employs TRBV6-2 or TRBV6-3 and TRBJ2-2; TRBD2 is a possible D gene (6 bases). The CDR3 loop spans 18 amino acids. Per the germline V gene, CDR1 is MNHEY and CDR2 is SVGEGT. Trimming cost V 1 base and J 0 bases, with 15 bases left between them. The CDR3 DNA reads TGTGCCAGCAGTTACTACGCGGGATTCCGCGCGAACACCGGGGAGCTGTTTTTT. Its translation: CASSYYAGFRANTGELFF.